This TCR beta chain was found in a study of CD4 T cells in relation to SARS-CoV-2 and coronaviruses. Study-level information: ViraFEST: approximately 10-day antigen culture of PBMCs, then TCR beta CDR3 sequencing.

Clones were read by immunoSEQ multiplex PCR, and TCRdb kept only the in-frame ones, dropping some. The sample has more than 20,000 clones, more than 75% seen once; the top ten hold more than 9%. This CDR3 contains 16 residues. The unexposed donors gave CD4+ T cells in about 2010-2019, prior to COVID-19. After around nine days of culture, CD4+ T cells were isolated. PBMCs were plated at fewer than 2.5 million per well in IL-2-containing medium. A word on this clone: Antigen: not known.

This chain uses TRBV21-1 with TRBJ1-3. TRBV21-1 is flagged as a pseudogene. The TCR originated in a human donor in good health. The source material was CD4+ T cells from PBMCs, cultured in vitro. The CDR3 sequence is CASSESDGDSGNTIYF. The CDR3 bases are TGTGCCAGCAGCGAAAGCGACGGTGACTCTGGAAACACCATATATTTT.